This T cell receptor beta chain was identified in a study of cytomegalovirus exposure and HLA in healthy donors. TCRdb's copy holds only in-frame clones and misses some; the assay was immunoSEQ multiplex PCR. Among 35,000 to 50,000 clones, approximately 94% were seen once, and the ten largest hold around 2.1%. This CDR3 is built from 12 residues. Germline CDR1 MDHEN, CDR2 SYDVKM. V gave up 8 bases and J gave up 5 bases; unmatched junction bases: 4. The chain couples TRBV28 to TRBJ1-1; 8 bases match TRBD1. The sequenced material came from PBMCs. This TCR was sampled from a woman aged 18-35 years in good health and CMV-seronegative. The CDR3 coding sequence is TGTGCCAGCGGGACAGGTTATACTGAAGCTTTCTTT. It codes for CASGTGYTEAFF.